This T cell receptor (beta chain) was captured in a study of OX40 agonist ivuxolimab in advanced cancers. Across the whole study: At doses from 0.01 to 10 mg/kg, patients were given intravenous ivuxolimab every 2 weeks. Study findings and constraints: Some patients without response likewise showed low normalized clonal expansion. Among T cells, CD8+ cells averaged more expanded clones than CD4+ cells.

Note on this clone: Antigen: not known.

The CDR3 consists of 15 residues. V lost 0 bases, J lost 8 bases, and 17 bases lay in between. Germline V CDR1 and CDR2: SGHDT, YYEEEE. TCRdb's table, derived via immunoSEQ multiplex PCR, lists solely in-frame clones and lacks some. The sample includes approximately 57,000 clones, 80% to 90% seen only once; the top ten take 3.5%. This specimen was CD4+ or CD8+ T cells sorted from blood, taken in a trial of the OX40 agonist ivuxolimab. This receptor was taken from an adult with an advanced solid tumor such as melanoma, head and neck, liver or kidney cancer. This sequence joins TRBV5-6 and TRBJ1-2; D gene ambiguous. The DNA of the CDR3 is TGTGCCAGCAGCTTGGTTATAGGTTTCCCTATCGGCTACACCTTC. Its translation: CASSLVIGFPIGYTF.